This T cell receptor (beta chain) is drawn from a study of cytomegalovirus exposure and HLA in healthy donors. Germline-derived CDR1 and CDR2 are MGHDK and SYGVNS. The CDR3 spans 16 residues. V was trimmed by 3 bases and J by 0 bases, leaving 12 bases between them. As for this clone: No antigen is known for it.

Primers for the PCR totalled 60 Vbeta and 13 Jbeta. How the authors handled the data: About 10 million shared chains were among approximately 87 million unique TCR beta chains counted in a later analysis. The assay was immunoSEQ multiplex PCR, and TCRdb's table has in-frame clones only and misses some. V and J calls and clone size are copied from that table; D and trimming were computed from the DNA. The sample has 65,000 to 95,000 clones, about 75% seen once. Regarding the study as a whole: The study put 150 to 200 TCR beta chains on its list as cytomegalovirus-associated. V segments that were indistinguishable, TRBV6-2 and TRBV6-3 among them, were omitted from analysis. It was only CMV serostatus that was available as immune exposure information.

The clonotype originates from a man between 70 and 80 years old in good health and CMV-seronegative. The V and J genes are TRBV25-1 and TRBJ2-4; no clear D. Sequenced material: PBMCs. The CDR3 region has the DNA TGTGCCAGCAGTGATGTGGTTTTACTAGCCAAAAACATTCAGTACTTC. It is translated as CASSDVVLLAKNIQYF. Together with reference TRBV25-1 and TRBJ2-4, the CDR3 gives the full variable domain: EADIYQTPRYLVIGTGKKITLECSQTMGHDKMYWYQQDPGMELHLIHYSYGVNSTEKGDLSSESTVSRIRTEHFPLTLESARPSHTSQYLCASSDVVLLAKNIQYFGAGTRLSVL.